This TCR beta chain was recorded in a study of OX40 agonist ivuxolimab in advanced cancers. The method was immunoSEQ multiplex PCR; TCRdb's version includes in-frame clones alone and lacks a portion of them. The table records 65,000 to 70,000 clones, roughly nine tenths of them present only once. The specimen was CD4+ or CD8+ T cells sorted from blood, collected in a trial of the OX40 agonist ivuxolimab. This sequence originates from an adult with an advanced solid tumor such as melanoma, head and neck, liver or kidney cancer.

The CDR3 DNA reads as TGTGCCTACCGCCGGGACCCTGGAAACACCATATATTTT. Protein sequence: CAYRRDPGNTIYF. The chain couples TRBV11-2 to TRBJ1-3, with a tentative D call TRBD1 (5 bases). Germline CDR1 SGHAT, CDR2 FQNNGV. Trimming removed 11 bases from V and 2 bases from J, with 13 bases in between. CDR3 length: 13 residues. Combining the CDR3 with reference TRBV11-2 and TRBJ1-3 gives the whole variable domain EAGVAQSPRYKIIEKRQSVAFWCNPISGHATLYWYQQILGQGPKLLIQFQNNGVVDDSQLPKDRFSAERLKGVDSTLKIQPAKLEDSAVYLCAYRRDPGNTIYFGEGSWLTVV.